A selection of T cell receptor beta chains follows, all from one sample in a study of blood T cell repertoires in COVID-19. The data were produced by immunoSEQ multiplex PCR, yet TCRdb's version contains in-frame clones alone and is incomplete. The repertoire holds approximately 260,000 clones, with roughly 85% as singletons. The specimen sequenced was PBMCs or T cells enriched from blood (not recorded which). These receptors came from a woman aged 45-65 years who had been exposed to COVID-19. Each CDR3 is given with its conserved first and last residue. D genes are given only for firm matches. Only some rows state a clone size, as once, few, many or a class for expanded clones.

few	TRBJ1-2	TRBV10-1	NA	CASILGHPVYGYTF	TGCGCCAGCATCCTAGGACACCCAGTCTATGGCTACACCTTC
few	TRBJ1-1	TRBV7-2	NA	CASSPMGGALNTEAFF	TGTGCCAGCAGCCCCATGGGCGGGGCCCTGAACACTGAAGCTTTCTTT
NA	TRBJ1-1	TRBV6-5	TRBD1	CASRGTVKEAFF	TGTGCCAGCAGAGGGACAGTTAAGGAAGCTTTCTTT
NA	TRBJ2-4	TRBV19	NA	CASSIRHQPKNIQYF	TGTGCCAGTAGTATAAGACACCAACCCAAAAACATTCAGTACTTC
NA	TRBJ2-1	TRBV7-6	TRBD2	CASSLARSGGSYNEQFF	TGTGCCAGCAGCTTAGCGCGCAGCGGGGGATCCTACAATGAGCAGTTCTTC
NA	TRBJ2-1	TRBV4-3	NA	CASSQDARTNEQFF	TGCGCCAGCAGCCAAGATGCTAGAACAAATGAGCAGTTCTTC
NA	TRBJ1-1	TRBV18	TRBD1	CASSPDRALNTEAFF	TGTGCCAGCTCACCCGACAGGGCTTTGAACACTGAAGCTTTCTTT
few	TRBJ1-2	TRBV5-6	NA	CASSPQFGNYGYTF	TGTGCCAGCAGCCCCCAATTCGGTAACTATGGCTACACCTTC
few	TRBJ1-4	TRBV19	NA	CASSMTAGGEKLFF	TGTGCCAGTAGTATGACAGCCGGGGGAGAAAAACTGTTTTTT
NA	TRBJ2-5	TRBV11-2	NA	CASSLERLLETQYF	TGTGCCAGCAGCTTAGAGAGGCTGCTGGAGACCCAGTACTTC
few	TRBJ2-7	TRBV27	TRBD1	CASSLRQGWEQYF	TGTGCCAGCAGTCTTCGACAGGGGTGGGAGCAGTACTTC
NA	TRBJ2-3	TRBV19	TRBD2	CASNIIAGEAQYF	TGTGCCAGTAATATAATAGCGGGTGAAGCGCAGTATTTT
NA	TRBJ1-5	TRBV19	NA	CASSIDRMKRTVNQPQHF	TGTGCCAGTAGTATAGATCGGATGAAAAGAACAGTCAATCAGCCCCAGCATTTT
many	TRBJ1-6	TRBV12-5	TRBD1	CASGFGTASYNSPLHF	TGTGCTAGTGGTTTTGGGACAGCTTCTTATAATTCACCCCTCCACTTT
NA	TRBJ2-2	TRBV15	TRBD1	CATAGGLNTGELFF	TGTGCCACCGCAGGGGGCTTGAACACCGGGGAGCTGTTTTTT
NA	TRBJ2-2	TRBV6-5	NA	CASILRGGNTGELFF	TGTGCCAGCATATTACGGGGTGGGAACACCGGGGAGCTGTTTTTT
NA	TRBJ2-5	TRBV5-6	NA	CASSFLEVETQYF	TGTGCCAGCAGCTTTTTGGAGGTGGAGACCCAGTACTTC
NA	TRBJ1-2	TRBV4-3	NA	CASSQDRGARGYTF	TGCGCCAGCAGCCAAGACAGGGGCGCGCGGGGCTACACCTTC
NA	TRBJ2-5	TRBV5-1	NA	CASSLDGGYEETQYF	TGCGCCAGCAGCTTGGATGGGGGGTATGAAGAGACCCAGTACTTC
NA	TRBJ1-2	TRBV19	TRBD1	CASSTGGFNYGYTF	TGTGCCAGTAGTACAGGGGGCTTTAACTATGGCTACACCTTC
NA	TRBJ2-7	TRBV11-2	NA	CASSLGEKQYF	TGTGCCAGCAGCCTTGGGGAGAAGCAGTACTTC
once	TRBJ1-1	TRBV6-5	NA	CASSYRGGKTEAFF	TGTGCCAGCAGTTACCGGGGGGGGAAGACTGAAGCTTTCTTT
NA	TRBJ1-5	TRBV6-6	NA	CASSSPGGPQHF	TGTGCCAGCAGTTCCCCGGGGGGGCCCCAGCATTTT
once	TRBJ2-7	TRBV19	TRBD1	CASSRDRSNYEQYF	TGTGCCAGTAGTAGGGACAGATCGAACTACGAGCAGTACTTC
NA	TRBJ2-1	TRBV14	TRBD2	CASSGGATYNEQFF	TGTGCCAGCTCCGGGGGGGCTACATACAATGAGCAGTTCTTC
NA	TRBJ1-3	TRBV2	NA	CASKVGRQAGNTIYF	TGTGCCAGCAAAGTAGGGAGACAAGCTGGAAACACCATATATTTT
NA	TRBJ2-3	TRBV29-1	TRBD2	CSVETMIAGGVDTQYF	TGCAGCGTTGAAACTATGATAGCGGGGGGGGTAGATACGCAGTATTTT
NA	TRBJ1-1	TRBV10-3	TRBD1	CAISVPGQGSEAFF	TGTGCCATCAGCGTACCGGGACAGGGGAGTGAAGCTTTCTTT
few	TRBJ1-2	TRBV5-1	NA	CASSPGDYGYTF	TGCGCCAGCAGCCCCGGGGACTATGGCTACACCTTC
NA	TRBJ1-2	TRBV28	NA	CASSVGQSYYGYTF	TGTGCCAGCAGTGTAGGACAGTCCTACTATGGCTACACCTTC
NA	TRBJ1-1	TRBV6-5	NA	CASVRGDTEAFF	TGTGCCAGCGTCCGGGGGGACACTGAAGCTTTCTTT
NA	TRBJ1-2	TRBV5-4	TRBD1	CASGRDRGAYGYTF	TGTGCCAGCGGCCGGGACAGGGGGGCCTATGGCTACACCTTC
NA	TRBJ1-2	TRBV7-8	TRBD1	CASSRQGPGGDGYTF	TGTGCCAGCAGCCGACAGGGGCCGGGGGGGGATGGCTACACCTTC
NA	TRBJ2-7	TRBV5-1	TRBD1	CASSLDPGQTYEQYF	TGCGCCAGCAGCTTGGATCCGGGACAGACCTACGAGCAGTACTTC
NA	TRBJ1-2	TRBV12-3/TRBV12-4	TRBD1	CASSRGQLRDYTF	TGTGCCAGCAGTAGGGGACAGCTGAGGGACTACACCTTC
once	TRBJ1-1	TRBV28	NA	CASSLGGVSGSSTEAFF	TGTGCCAGCAGTTTAGGAGGGGTCAGTGGGAGTAGCACTGAAGCTTTCTTT
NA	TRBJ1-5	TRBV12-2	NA	CASRLAPLRVGNQPQHF	TGTGCAAGTCGCTTAGCCCCCCTCAGGGTGGGCAATCAGCCCCAGCATTTT
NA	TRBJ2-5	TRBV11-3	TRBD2	CASSPGGGARETQYF	TGTGCCAGCAGCCCCGGCGGGGGGGCCCGAGAGACCCAGTACTTC
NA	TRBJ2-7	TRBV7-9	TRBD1	CASSIGGETGSYEQYF	TGTGCCAGCAGCATAGGGGGTGAGACAGGGAGCTACGAGCAGTACTTC
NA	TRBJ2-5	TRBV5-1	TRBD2	CASSLDAGGYQETQYF	TGCGCCAGCAGCTTGGATGCGGGGGGCTACCAAGAGACCCAGTACTTC
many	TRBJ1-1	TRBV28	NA	CASSPKTEAFF	TGTGCCAGCAGTCCTAAGACTGAAGCTTTCTTT
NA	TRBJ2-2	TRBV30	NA	CAWSPRRLVSTGELFF	TGTGCCTGGAGCCCCCGCCGACTAGTTTCGACCGGGGAGCTGTTTTTT
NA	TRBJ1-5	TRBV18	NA	CASSPGQFSNQPQHF	TGTGCCAGCTCACCCGGACAGTTTAGCAATCAGCCCCAGCATTTT
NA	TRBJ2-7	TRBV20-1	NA	CSASNAGAGFWEQYF	TGCAGTGCTAGTAATGCGGGGGCCGGGTTCTGGGAGCAGTACTTC
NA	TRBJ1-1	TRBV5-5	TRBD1	CASSLEGGFITEAFF	TGTGCCAGCAGCTTAGAAGGGGGCTTTATCACTGAAGCTTTCTTT
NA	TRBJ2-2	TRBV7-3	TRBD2	CASSPTSGGFAGELFF	TGTGCCAGCAGCCCAACTAGCGGGGGTTTCGCCGGGGAGCTGTTTTTT
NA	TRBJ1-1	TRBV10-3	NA	CAISAAGSDGEAFF	TGTGCCATCAGTGCTGCGGGGTCCGATGGTGAAGCTTTCTTT
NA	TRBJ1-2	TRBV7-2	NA	CASSFSSRDGYTF	TGTGCCAGCAGCTTTAGCAGCAGGGATGGCTACACCTTC
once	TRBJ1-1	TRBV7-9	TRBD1	CASSSQGTASEAFF	TGTGCCAGCAGCTCCCAAGGGACAGCGTCTGAAGCTTTCTTT
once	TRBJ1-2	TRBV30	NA	CAWSAGAGGYTF	TGTGCCTGGAGTGCAGGGGCAGGTGGCTACACCTTC
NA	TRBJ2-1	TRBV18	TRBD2	CASSPRRTNSGAGEQFF	TGTGCCAGCTCACCACGTAGGACTAATAGCGGGGCTGGGGAGCAGTTCTTC
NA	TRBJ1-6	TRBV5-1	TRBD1	CASSQTGEDSPLHF	TGCGCCAGCAGCCAGACAGGGGAGGATTCACCCCTCCACTTT